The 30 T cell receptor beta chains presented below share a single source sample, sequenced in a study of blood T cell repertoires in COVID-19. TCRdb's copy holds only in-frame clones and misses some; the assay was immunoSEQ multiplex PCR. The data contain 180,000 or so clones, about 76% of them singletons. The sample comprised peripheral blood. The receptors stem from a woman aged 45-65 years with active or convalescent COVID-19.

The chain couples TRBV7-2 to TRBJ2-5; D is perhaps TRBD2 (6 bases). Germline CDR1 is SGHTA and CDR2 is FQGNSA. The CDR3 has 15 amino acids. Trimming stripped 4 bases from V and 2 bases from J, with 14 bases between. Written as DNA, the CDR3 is TGTGCCAGCAGCTCGAACGGGAGAAAACAAGAGACCCAGTACTTC. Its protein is CASSSNGRKQETQYF.

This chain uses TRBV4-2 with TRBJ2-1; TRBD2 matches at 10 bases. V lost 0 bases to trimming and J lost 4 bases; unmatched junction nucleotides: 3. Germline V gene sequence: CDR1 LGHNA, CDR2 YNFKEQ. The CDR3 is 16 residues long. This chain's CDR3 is CASSQEPAGGYNEQFF. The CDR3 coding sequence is TGTGCCAGCAGCCAAGAACCAGCGGGAGGGTACAATGAGCAGTTCTTC.

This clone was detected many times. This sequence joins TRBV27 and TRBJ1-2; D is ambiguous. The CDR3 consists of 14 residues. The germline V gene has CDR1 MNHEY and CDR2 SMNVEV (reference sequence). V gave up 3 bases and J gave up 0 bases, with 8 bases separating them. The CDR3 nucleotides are TGTGCCAGCAGTTTTTGGCGGCCTAACTATGGCTACACCTTC. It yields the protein CASSFWRPNYGYTF.

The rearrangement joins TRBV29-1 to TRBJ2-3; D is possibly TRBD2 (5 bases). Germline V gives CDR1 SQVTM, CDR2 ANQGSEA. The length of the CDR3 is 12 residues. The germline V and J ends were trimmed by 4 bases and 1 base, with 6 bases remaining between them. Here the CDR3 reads CSVARGTDTQYF. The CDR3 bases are TGCAGCGTTGCGAGGGGCACAGATACGCAGTATTTT.

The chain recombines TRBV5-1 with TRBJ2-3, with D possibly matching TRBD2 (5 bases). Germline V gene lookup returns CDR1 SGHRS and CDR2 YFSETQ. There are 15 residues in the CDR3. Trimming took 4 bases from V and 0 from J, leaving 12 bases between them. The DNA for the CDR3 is TGCGCCAGCAGCATGGCTCTAGCTAGCACAGATACGCAGTATTTT. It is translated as CASSMALASTDTQYF.

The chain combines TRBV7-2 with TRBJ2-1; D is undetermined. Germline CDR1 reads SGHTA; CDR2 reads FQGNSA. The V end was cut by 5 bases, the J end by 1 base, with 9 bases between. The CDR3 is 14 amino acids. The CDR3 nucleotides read TGTGCCAGCAGCCTAACGCCTTCCTACAATGAGCAGTTCTTC. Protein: CASSLTPSYNEQFF.

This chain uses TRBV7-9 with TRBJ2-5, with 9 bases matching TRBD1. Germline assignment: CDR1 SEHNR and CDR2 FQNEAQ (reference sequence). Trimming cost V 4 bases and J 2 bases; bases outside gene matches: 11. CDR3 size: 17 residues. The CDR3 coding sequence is TGTGCCAGCAGCTCCCCCTGGACAGGGGCCAAACAAGAGACCCAGTACTTC. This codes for CASSSPWTGAKQETQYF.

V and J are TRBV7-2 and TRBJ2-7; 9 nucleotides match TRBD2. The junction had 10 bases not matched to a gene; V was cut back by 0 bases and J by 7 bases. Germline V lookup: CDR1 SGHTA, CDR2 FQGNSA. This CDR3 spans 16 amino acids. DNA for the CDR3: TGTGCCAGCAGCTTAGCCGTCGGCGGGAGGGCCCGGGAGCAGTACTTC. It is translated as CASSLAVGGRAREQYF. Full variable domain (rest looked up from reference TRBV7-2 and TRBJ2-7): GAGVSQSPSNKVTEKGKDVELRCDPISGHTALYWYRQSLGQGLEFLIYFQGNSAPDKSGLPSDRFSAERTGGSVSTLTIQRTQQEDSAVYLCASSLAVGGRAREQYFGPGTRLTVT.

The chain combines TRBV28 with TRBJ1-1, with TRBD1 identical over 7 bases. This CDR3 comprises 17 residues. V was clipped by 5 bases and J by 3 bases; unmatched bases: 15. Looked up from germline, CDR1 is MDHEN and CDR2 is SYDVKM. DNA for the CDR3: TGTGCCAGCAGTCCGTTGACAGGGATGCAGGTATACACTGAAGCTTTCTTT. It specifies CASSPLTGMQVYTEAFF.

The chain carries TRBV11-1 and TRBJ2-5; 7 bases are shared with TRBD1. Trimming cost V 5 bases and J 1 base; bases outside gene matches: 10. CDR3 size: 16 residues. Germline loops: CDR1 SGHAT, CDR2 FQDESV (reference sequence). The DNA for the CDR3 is TGTGCCAGCAGCCCGGGACAGTTGGCAAGCCAAGAGACCCAGTACTTC. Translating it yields CASSPGQLASQETQYF.

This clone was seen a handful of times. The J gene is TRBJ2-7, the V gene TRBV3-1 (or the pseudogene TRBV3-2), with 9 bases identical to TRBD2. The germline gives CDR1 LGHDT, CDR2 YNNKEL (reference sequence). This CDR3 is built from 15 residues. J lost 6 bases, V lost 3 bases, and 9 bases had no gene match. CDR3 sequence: CASSQRGSGSSEQYF. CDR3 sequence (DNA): TGTGCCAGCAGCCAGAGGGGTAGCGGGAGCTCCGAGCAGTACTTC.

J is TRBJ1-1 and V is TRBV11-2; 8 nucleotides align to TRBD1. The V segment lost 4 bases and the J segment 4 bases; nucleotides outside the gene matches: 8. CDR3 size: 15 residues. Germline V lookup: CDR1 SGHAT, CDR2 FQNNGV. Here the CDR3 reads CASSSQGASGTEAFF. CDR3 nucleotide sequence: TGTGCCAGCAGCTCCCAGGGGGCGTCGGGCACTGAAGCTTTCTTT.

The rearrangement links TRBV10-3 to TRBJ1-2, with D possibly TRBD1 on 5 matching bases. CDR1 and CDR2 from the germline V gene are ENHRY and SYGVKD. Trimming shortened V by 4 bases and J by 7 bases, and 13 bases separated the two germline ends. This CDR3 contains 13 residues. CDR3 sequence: CAISAQQESGYTF. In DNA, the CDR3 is TGTGCCATCAGTGCACAACAGGAATCTGGCTACACCTTC.

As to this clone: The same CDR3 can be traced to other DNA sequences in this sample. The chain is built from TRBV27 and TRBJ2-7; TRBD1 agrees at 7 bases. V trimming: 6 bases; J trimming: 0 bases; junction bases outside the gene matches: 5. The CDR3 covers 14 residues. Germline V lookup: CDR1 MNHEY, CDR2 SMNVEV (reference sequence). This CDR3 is CASSWDRSSYEQYF. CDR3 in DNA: TGTGCCAGCAGCTGGGACAGAAGCTCCTACGAGCAGTACTTC.

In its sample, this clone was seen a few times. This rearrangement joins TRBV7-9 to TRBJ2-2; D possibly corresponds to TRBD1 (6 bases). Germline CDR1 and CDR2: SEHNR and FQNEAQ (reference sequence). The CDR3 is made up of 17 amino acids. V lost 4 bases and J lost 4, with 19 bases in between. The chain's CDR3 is CASSSNTGKIITGELFF. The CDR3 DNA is TGTGCCAGCAGCTCTAATACAGGGAAGATCATCACCGGGGAGCTGTTTTTT.

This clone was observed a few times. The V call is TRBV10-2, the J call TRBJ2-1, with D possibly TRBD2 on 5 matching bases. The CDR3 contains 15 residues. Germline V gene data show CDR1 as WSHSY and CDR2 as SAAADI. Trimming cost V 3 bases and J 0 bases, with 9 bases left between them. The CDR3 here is CASSDTGGSYNEQFF. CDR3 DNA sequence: TGCGCCAGCAGTGATACCGGAGGCTCCTACAATGAGCAGTTCTTC.

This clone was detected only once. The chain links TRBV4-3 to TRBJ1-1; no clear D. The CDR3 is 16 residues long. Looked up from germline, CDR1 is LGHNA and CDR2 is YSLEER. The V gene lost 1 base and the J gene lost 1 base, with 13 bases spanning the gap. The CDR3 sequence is CASSQGGKRANTEAFF. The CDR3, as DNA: TGCGCCAGCAGCCAAGGAGGGAAAAGGGCGAACACTGAAGCTTTCTTT.

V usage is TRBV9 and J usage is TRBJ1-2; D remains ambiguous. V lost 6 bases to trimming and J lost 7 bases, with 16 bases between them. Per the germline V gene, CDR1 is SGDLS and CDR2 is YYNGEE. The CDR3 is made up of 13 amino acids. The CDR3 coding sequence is TGTGCCAGCAAGTTCGAGGGCGCAGGTGGCTACACCTTC. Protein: CASKFEGAGGYTF.

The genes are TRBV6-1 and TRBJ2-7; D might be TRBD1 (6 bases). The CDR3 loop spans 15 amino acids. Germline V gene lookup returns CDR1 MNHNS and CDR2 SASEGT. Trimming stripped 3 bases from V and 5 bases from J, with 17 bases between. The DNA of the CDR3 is TGTGCCAGCAGTGATCTCAGATCTGGGGGCAACGAGCAGTACTTC. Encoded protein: CASSDLRSGGNEQYF.

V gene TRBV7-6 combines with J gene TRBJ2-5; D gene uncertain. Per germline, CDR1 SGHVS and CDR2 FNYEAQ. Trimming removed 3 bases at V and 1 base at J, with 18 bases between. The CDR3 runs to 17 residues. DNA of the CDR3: TGTGCCAGCAGCTTGGCTGGGCACCCCCAATTCCAAGAGACCCAGTACTTC. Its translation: CASSLAGHPQFQETQYF. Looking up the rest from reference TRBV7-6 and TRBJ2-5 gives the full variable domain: GAGVSQSPRYKVTKRGQDVALRCDPISGHVSLYWYRQALGQGPEFLTYFNYEAQQDKSGLPNDRFSAERPEGSISTLTIQRTEQRDSAMYRCASSLAGHPQFQETQYFGPGTRLLVL.

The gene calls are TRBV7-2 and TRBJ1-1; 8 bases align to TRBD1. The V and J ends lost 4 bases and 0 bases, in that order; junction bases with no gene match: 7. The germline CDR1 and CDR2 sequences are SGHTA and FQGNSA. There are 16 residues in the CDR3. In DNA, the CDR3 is TGTGCCAGCAGCTCCCCCCGGACAGGGATGAACACTGAAGCTTTCTTT. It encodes CASSSPRTGMNTEAFF.

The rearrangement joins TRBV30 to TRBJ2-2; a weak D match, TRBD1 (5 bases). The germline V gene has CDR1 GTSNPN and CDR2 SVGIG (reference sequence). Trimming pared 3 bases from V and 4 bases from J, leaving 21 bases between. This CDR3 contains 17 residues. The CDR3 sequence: CAWSPDNWYDVTGELFF. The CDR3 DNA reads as TGTGCCTGGAGCCCGGACAACTGGTACGATGTCACCGGGGAGCTGTTTTTT.

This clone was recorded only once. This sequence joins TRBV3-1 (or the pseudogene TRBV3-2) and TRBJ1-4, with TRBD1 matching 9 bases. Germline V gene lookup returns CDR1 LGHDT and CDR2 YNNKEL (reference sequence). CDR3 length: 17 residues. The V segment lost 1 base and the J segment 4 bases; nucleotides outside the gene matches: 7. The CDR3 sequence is CASSQGRQGGGNEKLFF. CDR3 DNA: TGTGCCAGCAGCCAAGGAAGACAGGGGGGAGGTAATGAAAAACTGTTTTTT.

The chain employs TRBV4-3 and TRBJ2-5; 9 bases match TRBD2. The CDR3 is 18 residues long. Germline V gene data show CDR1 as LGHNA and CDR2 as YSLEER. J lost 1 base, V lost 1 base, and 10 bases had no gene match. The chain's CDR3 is CASSQVIAGDETQETQYF. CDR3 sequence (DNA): TGCGCCAGCAGCCAAGTAATAGCGGGGGACGAAACCCAAGAGACCCAGTACTTC.

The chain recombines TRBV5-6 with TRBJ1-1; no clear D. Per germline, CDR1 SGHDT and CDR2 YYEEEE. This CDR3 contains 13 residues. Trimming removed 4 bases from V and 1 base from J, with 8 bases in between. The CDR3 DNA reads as TGTGCCAGCAGCGCAACAGAGAACACTGAAGCTTTCTTT. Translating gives CASSATENTEAFF.

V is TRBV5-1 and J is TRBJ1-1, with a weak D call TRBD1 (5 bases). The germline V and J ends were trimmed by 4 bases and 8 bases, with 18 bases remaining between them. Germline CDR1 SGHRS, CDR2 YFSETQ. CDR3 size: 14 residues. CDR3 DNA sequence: TGCGCCAGCAGCGTTGGGGCAAGTGACCTGGAAGCTTTCTTT. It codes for CASSVGASDLEAFF.

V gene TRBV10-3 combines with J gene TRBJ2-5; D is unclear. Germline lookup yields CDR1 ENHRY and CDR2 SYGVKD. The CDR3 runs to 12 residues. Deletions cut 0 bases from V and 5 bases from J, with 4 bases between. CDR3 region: CAISESEETQYF. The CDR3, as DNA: TGTGCCATCAGTGAGTCCGAGGAGACCCAGTACTTC.

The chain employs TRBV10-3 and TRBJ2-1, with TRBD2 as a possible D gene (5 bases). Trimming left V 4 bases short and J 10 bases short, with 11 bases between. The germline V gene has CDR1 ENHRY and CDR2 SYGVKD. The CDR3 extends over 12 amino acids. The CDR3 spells CAISAVGREQFF. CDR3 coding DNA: TGTGCCATCAGTGCCGTTGGGAGAGAGCAGTTCTTC.

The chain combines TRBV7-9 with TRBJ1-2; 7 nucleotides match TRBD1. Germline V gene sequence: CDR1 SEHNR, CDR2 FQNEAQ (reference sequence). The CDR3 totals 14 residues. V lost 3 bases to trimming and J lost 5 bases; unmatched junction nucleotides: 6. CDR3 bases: TGTGCCAGCAGCTTGGGCGGACAGGATTATGGCTACACCTTC. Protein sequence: CASSLGGQDYGYTF.

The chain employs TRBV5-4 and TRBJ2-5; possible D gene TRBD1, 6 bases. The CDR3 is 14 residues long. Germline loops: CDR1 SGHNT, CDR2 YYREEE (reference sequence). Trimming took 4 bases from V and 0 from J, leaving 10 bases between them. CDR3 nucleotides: TGTGCCAGCAGCGGCGGACAGTACCAAGAGACCCAGTACTTC. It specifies CASSGGQYQETQYF.